Following are 16 T cell receptor beta chains from one sample sequenced in a study of graft-versus-host responses after intestinal transplantation. Lymphocytes (intraepithelial and lamina propria) were released by processing the graft tissue. The repertoire was sequenced with immunoSEQ multiplex PCR; TCRdb's copy has only in-frame clones and lacks some. This table has fewer than 6,500 clones, about two thirds appearing once. This specimen consisted of ileum tissue, obtained just under 260 days after intestinal transplant. Source of these receptors: a human patient who received an intestinal transplant, so some T cells may come from the graft donor.

This clone was seen a single time. This chain joins TRBV6-1 and TRBJ2-7, with 9 bases that match TRBD1. The germline V gene has CDR1 MNHNS and CDR2 SASEGT. This CDR3 spans 15 amino acids. The ends lost 3 bases at V and 4 bases at J; junction bases unmatched: 7. In nucleotides, the CDR3 is TGTGCCAGCAGTGAGGAGACAGGGGGATCTTACGAGCAGTACTTC. Amino acids: CASSEETGGSYEQYF.

There are a few counts of this clone. The chain recombines TRBV5-4 with TRBJ1-3; 7 positions agree with TRBD1. The CDR3 extends over 14 amino acids. In germline, CDR1 is SGHNT, CDR2 YYREEE (reference sequence). The V segment lost 7 bases and the J segment 0 bases; nucleotides outside the gene matches: 4. CDR3 nucleotide sequence: TGTGCCAGCCAGGACAGGAGCTCTGGAAACACCATATATTTT. This gives the protein CASQDRSSGNTIYF.

J is TRBJ1-2 and V is TRBV12-5; D gene uncertain. Germline V gene data show CDR1 as LGHNT and CDR2 as FRNRAP. The CDR3 length is 13 residues. Trimming removed 7 bases from V and 7 bases from J, with 16 bases in between. The CDR3 nucleotides are TGTGCTAGTGCTCTCTCTAACGAGCCTGGCTACACCTTC. Residues: CASALSNEPGYTF.

This clone has just one count. The chain couples TRBV28 to TRBJ1-2; the D gene is possibly TRBD1 (6 bases). Trimming removed 4 bases from V and 4 bases from J, with 22 bases in between. Germline values: CDR1 MDHEN, CDR2 SYDVKM. This CDR3 contains 17 residues. Here the CDR3 reads CASSSPRQTGLSYGYTF. The CDR3 coding sequence is TGTGCCAGCAGTTCCCCGCGGCAAACAGGGCTCTCCTATGGCTACACCTTC.

This clone has a handful of counts. The chain links TRBV2 to TRBJ2-3; 11 bases line up with TRBD2. Germline V gene lookup returns CDR1 SNHLY and CDR2 FYNNEI. V was pared by 10 bases and J by 1 base, with 19 bases of the junction left unmatched. The CDR3 extends over 19 amino acids. The CDR3 is CAKSYGGLAGGTGTDTQYF. The CDR3, as DNA: TGTGCCAAAAGTTATGGAGGGCTAGCGGGGGGAACAGGCACAGATACGCAGTATTTT. The complete variable domain, with remaining parts taken from reference TRBV2 and TRBJ2-3, reads EPEVTQTPSHQVTQMGQEVILRCVPISNHLYFYWYRQILGQKVEFLVSFYNNEISEKSEIFDDQFSVERPDGSNFTLKIRSTKLEDSAMYFCAKSYGGLAGGTGTDTQYFGPGTRLTVL.

Points on this clone: Within the sample, other DNA sequences also encode this same CDR3. The V gene is TRBV6-4, the J gene TRBJ2-1; possible D gene TRBD2, 6 bases. The CDR3 is made up of 15 amino acids. V was cut by 0 bases and J by 0 bases, with 6 bases left in between. Per germline, CDR1 MRHNA and CDR2 SNTAGT. In nucleotides, the CDR3 is TGTGCCAGCAGTGACTCTAGCGGCTCCTACAATGAGCAGTTCTTC. It translates to CASSDSSGSYNEQFF.

The chain employs TRBV19 and TRBJ2-3; 9 bases agree with TRBD2. The germline gives CDR1 LNHDA, CDR2 SQIVND (reference sequence). The CDR3 extends over 15 amino acids. Trimming removed 5 bases from V and 0 bases from J; junction bases left unmatched: 3. CDR3 sequence reads: CASSHLAGSTDTQYF. CDR3 bases: TGTGCCAGTAGTCATCTAGCGGGGAGCACAGATACGCAGTATTTT.

This CDR3 reads CAISETSGTLGGGYTF. The DNA of the CDR3 is TGTGCCATCAGCGAAACATCCGGGACTCTGGGTGGTGGCTACACCTTC. The chain combines TRBV10-3 with TRBJ1-2, with D perhaps matching TRBD1 (5 bases). The CDR3 has 16 amino acids. CDR1 and CDR2 (germline): ENHRY, SYGVKD. V gave up 6 bases and J gave up 7 bases, with 24 bases separating them.

The rearrangement joins TRBV6-1 to TRBJ1-5; a weak D match, TRBD1 (5 bases). V was cut by 5 bases and J by 4 bases, with 15 bases left in between. This CDR3 is 15 amino acids long. Germline V gene lookup returns CDR1 MNHNS and CDR2 SASEGT. The CDR3 nucleotides read TGTGCCAGCAGTATTGTCGGGGAGGGGAATCAGCCCCAGCATTTT. It is translated as CASSIVGEGNQPQHF.

J is TRBJ1-3 and V is TRBV5-1; possible D gene TRBD1, 5 bases. The CDR3 consists of 16 residues. The V end lost 4 bases, the J end lost 0 bases, and 14 bases lay between the germline ends. CDR1 and CDR2 (germline): SGHRS, YFSETQ. CDR3 sequence (DNA): TGCGCCAGCAGCCCGACAGTCCCACTCTCTGGAAACACCATATATTTT. This encodes CASSPTVPLSGNTIYF.

The V and J genes are TRBV15 and TRBJ2-3, with TRBD1 matching over 10 bases. CDR3 length: 15 residues. CDR1 and CDR2 (germline): LNHNV, YYDKDF (reference sequence). The J segment lost 1 base and the V segment lost 5 bases, leaving 3 bases of the junction unmatched. In nucleotides, the CDR3 is TGTGCCACCAGCGACGGACAGGGGGGCACAGATACGCAGTATTTT. Amino acid sequence: CATSDGQGGTDTQYF.

V gene TRBV19 combines with J gene TRBJ2-3; no definite D call. Germline V lookup: CDR1 LNHDA, CDR2 SQIVND (reference sequence). Trimming took off 4 bases at V and 3 bases at J, with 5 bases between the two ends. The CDR3 has 12 residues. CDR3 protein: CASSTRTDTQYF. The CDR3 region has the DNA TGTGCCAGTAGTACTAGGACAGATACGCAGTATTTT.

This chain connects TRBV7-2 to TRBJ1-6, with TRBD1 as a possible D gene (6 bases). The V end lost 1 base, the J end lost 3 bases, and 13 bases lay between the germline ends. Germline CDR1 and CDR2: SGHTA and FQGNSA. This CDR3 comprises 17 residues. DNA of the CDR3: TGTGCCAGCAGCTTAGTGGTTCGACAGGTCTATAATTCACCCCTCCACTTT. Protein: CASSLVVRQVYNSPLHF. Full variable domain (rest looked up from reference TRBV7-2 and TRBJ1-6): GAGVSQSPSNKVTEKGKDVELRCDPISGHTALYWYRQSLGQGLEFLIYFQGNSAPDKSGLPSDRFSAERTGGSVSTLTIQRTQQEDSAVYLCASSLVVRQVYNSPLHFGNGTRLTVT.

V is TRBV7-2 and J is TRBJ1-2, with D perhaps TRBD1 (5 bases). Trimming pared 5 bases from V and 4 bases from J, leaving 20 bases between. CDR3 length: 16 residues. Germline CDR1 SGHTA, CDR2 FQGNSA. The DNA for the CDR3 is TGTGCCAGCAGCCAGACCCCAAACAGGAGCCCCTATGGCTACACCTTC. Its protein product is CASSQTPNRSPYGYTF.

J is TRBJ1-3 and V is TRBV14, with TRBD1 matching over 9 bases. The CDR3 sequence is 20 residues long. The V segment lost 2 bases and the J segment 1 base; nucleotides outside the gene matches: 15. Germline CDR1 is SGHDN and CDR2 is FVKESK. Here the CDR3 DNA reads TGTGCCAGCAGCCAACAAGATCGCGGACAGGGGTATAGATCTGGAAACACCATATATTTT. As protein: CASSQQDRGQGYRSGNTIYF.

The chain carries TRBV18 and TRBJ2-7; 11 bases match TRBD2. Germline-derived CDR1 and CDR2 are KGHSH and LQKENI. The CDR3 covers 20 residues. The ends lost 2 bases at V and 6 bases at J; junction bases unmatched: 21. The CDR3: CASSPGHLLAGVVGLCEQYF. CDR3 DNA: TGTGCCAGCTCACCAGGCCATTTACTAGCGGGAGTGGTAGGATTGTGCGAGCAGTACTTC. Complete variable domain (other parts from reference TRBV18 and TRBJ2-7): NAGVMQNPRHLVRRRGQEARLRCSPMKGHSHVYWYRQLPEEGLKFMVYLQKENIIDESGMPKERFSAEFPKEGPSILRIQQVVRGDSAAYFCASSPGHLLAGVVGLCEQYFGPGTRLTVT.